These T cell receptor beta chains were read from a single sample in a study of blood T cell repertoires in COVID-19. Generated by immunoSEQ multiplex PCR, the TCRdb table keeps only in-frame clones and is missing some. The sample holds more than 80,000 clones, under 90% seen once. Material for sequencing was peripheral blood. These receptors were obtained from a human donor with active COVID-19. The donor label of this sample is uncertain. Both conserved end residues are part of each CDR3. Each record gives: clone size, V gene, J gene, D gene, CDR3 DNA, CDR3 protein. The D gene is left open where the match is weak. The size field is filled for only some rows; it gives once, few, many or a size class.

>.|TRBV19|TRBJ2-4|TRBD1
TGTGCCAGTAGTTTGGGGACAGGGGGACAAAAAAACATTCAGTACTTC
CASSLGTGGQKNIQYF
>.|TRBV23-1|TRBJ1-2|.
TGCGCCAGCAGTCAATGCCGAGTCAAGGGGTGCTATGGCTACACCTTC
CASSQCRVKGCYGYTF
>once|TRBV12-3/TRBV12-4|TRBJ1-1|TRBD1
TGTGCCAGCAGTCACCGGGACAGCACTGAAGCTTTCTTT
CASSHRDSTEAFF
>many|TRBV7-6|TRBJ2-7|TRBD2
TGTGCCAGCAGCCTCGATACTAGCGGGGCCTACGAGCAGTACTTC
CASSLDTSGAYEQYF
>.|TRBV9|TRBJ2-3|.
TGTGCCAGCAGCTTAGGTCAGGGGTGGACAGATACGCAGTATTTT
CASSLGQGWTDTQYF
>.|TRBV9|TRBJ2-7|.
TGTGCCAGCAGCGTAGCTGACAGCTCCTACGAGCAGTACTTC
CASSVADSSYEQYF
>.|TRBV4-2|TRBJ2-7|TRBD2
TGTGCCAGCAGCCAAGATCTGGCTAGCGGGGGGGCAGGGTACGAGCAGTACTTC
CASSQDLASGGAGYEQYF
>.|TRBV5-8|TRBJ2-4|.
TGTGCCAGCAGCTCGCGGGCAGCATTAGCCAAAAACATTCAGTACTTC
CASSSRAALAKNIQYF
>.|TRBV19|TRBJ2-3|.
TGTGCCAGTAAGAGGACAGTCTCAGGCACAGATACGCAGTATTTT
CASKRTVSGTDTQYF
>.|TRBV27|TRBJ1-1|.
TGTGCCAGCAGGGAGGGACCGAACACTGAAGCTTTCTTT
CASREGPNTEAFF
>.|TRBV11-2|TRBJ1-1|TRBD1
TGTGCCAGCAGCCCAGGGGGCAACACTGAAGCTTTCTTT
CASSPGGNTEAFF
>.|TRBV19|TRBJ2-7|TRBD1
TGTGCCAGTAGTACCGCCGCAGGGGGCCACTACGAGCAGTACTTC
CASSTAAGGHYEQYF
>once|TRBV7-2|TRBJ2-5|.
TGTGCCAGCAGCTTAAATCGGGTCGAGACCCAGTACTTC
CASSLNRVETQYF
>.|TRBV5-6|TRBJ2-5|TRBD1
TGTGCCAGCAGCATGGTAGGGGGCGCAGGGGAGACCCAGTACTTC
CASSMVGGAGETQYF
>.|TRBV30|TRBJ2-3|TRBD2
TGTGCCTGGAGTGTATCCGCGGGGGGCGTAGATACGCAGTATTTT
CAWSVSAGGVDTQYF
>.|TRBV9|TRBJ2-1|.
TGTGCCAGCAGCCTTTTGGTGGGCCATGAGCAGTTCTTC
CASSLLVGHEQFF
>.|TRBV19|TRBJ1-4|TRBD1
TGTGCCAGTACCCCCAGACAGGGGAGAAAACTGTTTTTT
CASTPRQGRKLFF
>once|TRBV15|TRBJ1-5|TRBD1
TGTGCCACCAGCAGGGGAAGACAGGGATCTCAGCCCCAGCATTTT
CATSRGRQGSQPQHF
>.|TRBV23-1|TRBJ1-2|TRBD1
TGCGCCAGCAGTACAGGGGGGGACTTATATGGCTACACCTTC
CASSTGGDLYGYTF
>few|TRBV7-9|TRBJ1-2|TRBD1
TGTGCCAGCAACTTCGACAGGGGAGCTAACTATGGCTACACCTTC
CASNFDRGANYGYTF
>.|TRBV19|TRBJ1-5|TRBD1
TGTGCCAGTAGTCTGACAGGGTATCAGCCCCAGCATTTT
CASSLTGYQPQHF
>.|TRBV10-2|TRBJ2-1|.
TGCGCCAGCAGCGCCGGGGGTTACCTCGTTAATGAGCAGTTCTTC
CASSAGGYLVNEQFF
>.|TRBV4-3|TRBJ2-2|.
TGCGCCAGCAGCCAAGAGTCCGCTACCAACGCCGGGGAGCTGTTTTTT
CASSQESATNAGELFF
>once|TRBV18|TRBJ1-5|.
TGTGCCAGCTCACCCGCGGGGGGGCCCCAGCATTTT
CASSPAGGPQHF
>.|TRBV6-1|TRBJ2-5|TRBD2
TGTGCCAGCAGTGATTTCGCGGGACTAGCGAAAGAGACCCAGTACTTC
CASSDFAGLAKETQYF
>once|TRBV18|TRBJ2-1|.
TGTGCCAGCTCACCAAGGCACGGGGTGAATGAGCAGTTCTTC
CASSPRHGVNEQFF
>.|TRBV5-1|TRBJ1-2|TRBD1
TGCGCCAGCAGTTCCGGGACAGGGGTATATGGCTACACCTTC
CASSSGTGVYGYTF
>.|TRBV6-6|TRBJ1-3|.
TGTGCCAGCAGTTACGCACAAACCTCCTCTGGAAACACCATATATTTT
CASSYAQTSSGNTIYF
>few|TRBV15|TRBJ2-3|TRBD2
TGTGCCACCAGCAGGCTAGCGGGGGAAGATACGCAGTATTTT
CATSRLAGEDTQYF
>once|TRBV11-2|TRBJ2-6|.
TGTGCCAGCAGCTTCGGGGGTTCTGGGGCCAACGTCCTGACTTTC
CASSFGGSGANVLTF
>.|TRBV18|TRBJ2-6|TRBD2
TGTGCCAGCTCACCCTACCAGGGACTAGCGGGGTCTGGGGCCAACGTCCTGACTTTC
CASSPYQGLAGSGANVLTF
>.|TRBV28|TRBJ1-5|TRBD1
TGTGCCAGCCGACAGGGGGGCATCAATCAGCCCCAGCATTTT
CASRQGGINQPQHF
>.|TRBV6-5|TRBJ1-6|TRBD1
TGTGCCAGCAGTTCCACCGGGACAGGCTATTCACCCCTCCACTTT
CASSSTGTGYSPLHF
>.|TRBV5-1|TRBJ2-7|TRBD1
TGCGCCAGCAGCTCGTTAGGGACAGTCTCCTACGAGCAGTACTTC
CASSSLGTVSYEQYF
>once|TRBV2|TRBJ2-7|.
TGTGCCAGCAGTGTTTTTAGCTCCTACGAGCAGTACTTC
CASSVFSSYEQYF
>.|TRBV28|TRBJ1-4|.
TGTGCCAGCAGTTCGCGACAGCCCCCCAATGAAAAACTGTTTTTT
CASSSRQPPNEKLFF
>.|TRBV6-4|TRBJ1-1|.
TGTGCCAGCAGACTCCGAGGGTGGGAGGACACTGAAGCTTTCTTT
CASRLRGWEDTEAFF
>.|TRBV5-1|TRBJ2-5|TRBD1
TGCGCCAGCAGCACACGGACAGGGAGGCAAGAGACCCAGTACTTC
CASSTRTGRQETQYF
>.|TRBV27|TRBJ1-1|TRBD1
TGTGCCAGCAGCCCCCTCAAAAAATACCGGGACAGCAGTGAAGCTTTCTTT
CASSPLKKYRDSSEAFF
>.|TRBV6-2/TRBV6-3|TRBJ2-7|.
TGTGCCAGCAGTCAGATGACAGGTACCTACGAGCAGTACTTC
CASSQMTGTYEQYF
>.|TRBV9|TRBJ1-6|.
TGTGCCAGCAGCGTAGCTCCCGGACTCCCCTCCTATAATTCACCCCTCCACTTT
CASSVAPGLPSYNSPLHF
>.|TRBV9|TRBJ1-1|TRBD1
TGTGCCAGCAGCGTAGGGACAGGAGGCAACACTGAAGCTTTCTTT
CASSVGTGGNTEAFF
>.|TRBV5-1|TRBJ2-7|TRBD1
TGCGCCAGCAGCTTGGCTACAGGGGTTTACGAGCAGTACTTC
CASSLATGVYEQYF
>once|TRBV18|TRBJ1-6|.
TGTGCCAGCTCACCCATAGGGGTCTCCTATAATTCACCCCTCCACTTT
CASSPIGVSYNSPLHF
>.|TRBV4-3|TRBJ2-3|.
TGCGCCAGCAGCCAAGAGCCGGGAGTGGGCACAGATACGCAGTATTTT
CASSQEPGVGTDTQYF
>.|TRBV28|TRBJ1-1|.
TGTGCCAGCAGATCCCGTGGGAGGGCTGAAGCTTTCTTT
CASRSRGRAEAFF
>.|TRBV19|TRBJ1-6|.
TGTGCCAGTAGTAACTACGGGGATTCACCCCTCCACTTT
CASSNYGDSPLHF
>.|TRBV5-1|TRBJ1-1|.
TGCGCCAGCAGCCCCAGGGTTAACACTGAAGCTTTCTTT
CASSPRVNTEAFF
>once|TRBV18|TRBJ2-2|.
TGTGCCAGTTCACCAGAAGCCACCGGGGAGCTGTTTTTT
CASSPEATGELFF
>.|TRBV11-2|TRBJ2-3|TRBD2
TGTGCCAGCAGACGTTCGAGAGCGGGGGGGGCAGATACGCAGTATTTT
CASRRSRAGGADTQYF